A selection of T cell receptor beta chains follows, all from one sample in a study of T cell changes during pregnancy in multiple sclerosis. Libraries were prepared by immunoSEQ multiplex PCR; TCRdb keeps only in-frame clonotypes and omits some of them. The sample lists about 67,000 clones, 70% to 90% occurring once. The starting material was peripheral blood, obtained in the first trimester of pregnancy. The receptors here all came from a female donor with multiple sclerosis, enrolled in a pregnancy study. The CDR3 runs from the conserved cysteine through the conserved F or W. Each record gives: D gene, clone size, J gene, V gene, CDR3 DNA, CDR3 protein. A D gene is named only where the DNA matches it firmly. Clone size is not always given. Where it is, it says once, few, many or a class for expanded clones.

D gene: -
clone size: -
J gene: TRBJ1-2
V gene: TRBV9
CDR3 DNA: TGTGCCAGCAGCCTCGGGGGTGGCTACACCTTC
CDR3 protein: CASSLGGGYTF

D gene: -
clone size: -
J gene: TRBJ1-5
V gene: TRBV10-1
CDR3 DNA: TGCGCCAGCAGTGAGAACGGGAATCAGCCCCAGCATTTT
CDR3 protein: CASSENGNQPQHF

D gene: -
clone size: -
J gene: TRBJ2-7
V gene: TRBV6-1
CDR3 DNA: TGTGCCAGCAGTGAAGCCCAGGAAGTTTGGTACGAGCAGTACTTC
CDR3 protein: CASSEAQEVWYEQYF

D gene: -
clone size: -
J gene: TRBJ2-1
V gene: TRBV11-3
CDR3 DNA: TGTGCCAGCAGCTTAGAGGCGGGATCCTACAATGAGCAGTTCTTC
CDR3 protein: CASSLEAGSYNEQFF

D gene: -
clone size: -
J gene: TRBJ1-5
V gene: TRBV27
CDR3 DNA: TGTGCCAGCAGTTTAATCCCCCCCCAAGACAGGTTCTATAGCAATCAGCCCCAGCATTTT
CDR3 protein: CASSLIPPQDRFYSNQPQHF

D gene: -
clone size: few
J gene: TRBJ2-7
V gene: TRBV7-9
CDR3 DNA: TGTGCCAGCAGCCCCCGGGGCTACGAGCAGTACTTC
CDR3 protein: CASSPRGYEQYF

D gene: TRBD2
clone size: -
J gene: TRBJ2-4
V gene: TRBV2
CDR3 DNA: TGTGCCAGCAGCGTAGCGGGAGCCAAAAACATTCAGTACTTC
CDR3 protein: CASSVAGAKNIQYF

D gene: -
clone size: -
J gene: TRBJ2-2
V gene: TRBV6-5
CDR3 DNA: TGTGCCAGCAGAAAACCTAGAAATACCGCCGGGGAGCTGTTTTTT
CDR3 protein: CASRKPRNTAGELFF

D gene: -
clone size: -
J gene: TRBJ1-1
V gene: TRBV29-1
CDR3 DNA: TGCAGCGTTCTGTTCCCGGGGAACACTGAAGCTTTCTTT
CDR3 protein: CSVLFPGNTEAFF

D gene: TRBD1
clone size: -
J gene: TRBJ1-6
V gene: TRBV5-1
CDR3 DNA: TGCGCCAGCAGCTCAAACGGACAGGGGGTGAATTCACCCCTCCACTTT
CDR3 protein: CASSSNGQGVNSPLHF

D gene: TRBD2
clone size: -
J gene: TRBJ2-7
V gene: TRBV10-3
CDR3 DNA: TGTGCCATCAGTGAGGAGGGTAGCGGGAATAAGCAGTACTTC
CDR3 protein: CAISEEGSGNKQYF

D gene: TRBD1
clone size: -
J gene: TRBJ1-1
V gene: TRBV6-5
CDR3 DNA: TGTGCCAGCAGGGAGACAGGGGGCCGTGAAGCTTTCTTT
CDR3 protein: CASRETGGREAFF

D gene: -
clone size: -
J gene: TRBJ1-1
V gene: TRBV7-8
CDR3 DNA: TGTGCCAGCAGCTTTAGGGCGGCGGGTAGTCAAGCTGAAGCTTTCTTT
CDR3 protein: CASSFRAAGSQAEAFF

D gene: TRBD1
clone size: -
J gene: TRBJ1-6
V gene: TRBV30
CDR3 DNA: TGTGCCTGGAGCCAATTTACAGGGGGCGCGAAGCCTTCACCCCTCCACTTT
CDR3 protein: CAWSQFTGGAKPSPLHF

D gene: TRBD2
clone size: -
J gene: TRBJ2-7
V gene: TRBV18
CDR3 DNA: TGTGCCAGCTCACCCTTGGGACTAGCGGGAAACGAGCAGTACTTC
CDR3 protein: CASSPLGLAGNEQYF

D gene: TRBD1
clone size: -
J gene: TRBJ2-3
V gene: TRBV6-1
CDR3 DNA: TGTGCCAGCTTCACAGGGGGAATGAATACGCAGTATTTT
CDR3 protein: CASFTGGMNTQYF

D gene: TRBD2
clone size: -
J gene: TRBJ2-3
V gene: TRBV7-2
CDR3 DNA: TGTGCCAGCAGCTTAAAATGGTCTAGCGGATACACAGATACGCAGTATTTT
CDR3 protein: CASSLKWSSGYTDTQYF

D gene: TRBD1
clone size: -
J gene: TRBJ2-1
V gene: TRBV7-2
CDR3 DNA: TGTGCCAGCAGCTCCGGGACAGAAGGTGAGCAGTTCTTC
CDR3 protein: CASSSGTEGEQFF

D gene: TRBD1
clone size: -
J gene: TRBJ1-6
V gene: TRBV2
CDR3 DNA: TGTGCCAGTAGGACAGGGAGCTCCTATAATTCACCCCTCCACTTT
CDR3 protein: CASRTGSSYNSPLHF

D gene: -
clone size: once
J gene: TRBJ1-2
V gene: TRBV18
CDR3 DNA: TGTGCCAGCTCACCACCGCAGGGCGGCTATGGCTACACCTTC
CDR3 protein: CASSPPQGGYGYTF

D gene: -
clone size: -
J gene: TRBJ1-5
V gene: TRBV27
CDR3 DNA: TGTGCCAGCAGTTTCAGGCAGGGGCAGCCCCAGCATTTT
CDR3 protein: CASSFRQGQPQHF

D gene: -
clone size: -
J gene: TRBJ2-3
V gene: TRBV6-4
CDR3 DNA: TGTGCCAGCAGCTCAGGAGGGAGCACAGATACGCAGTATTTT
CDR3 protein: CASSSGGSTDTQYF

D gene: TRBD2
clone size: -
J gene: TRBJ2-3
V gene: TRBV6-5
CDR3 DNA: TGTGCCAGCAGTTACGGAGCGGGGGGCACAGATACGCAGTATTTT
CDR3 protein: CASSYGAGGTDTQYF

D gene: -
clone size: -
J gene: TRBJ2-3
V gene: TRBV5-6
CDR3 DNA: TGTGCCAGCAGCTCTAGCAGATATAGCACAGATACGCAGTATTTT
CDR3 protein: CASSSSRYSTDTQYF

D gene: -
clone size: -
J gene: TRBJ2-7
V gene: TRBV29-1
CDR3 DNA: TGCAGCGTTAACGGGGGGCAGAGCTCCTACGAGCAGTACTTC
CDR3 protein: CSVNGGQSSYEQYF

D gene: TRBD1
clone size: -
J gene: TRBJ1-2
V gene: TRBV5-4
CDR3 DNA: TGTGCCAGCAGCTGGGGGACAGGGCACTATGGCTACACCTTC
CDR3 protein: CASSWGTGHYGYTF

D gene: -
clone size: -
J gene: TRBJ2-7
V gene: TRBV9
CDR3 DNA: TGTGCCAGCAGCGGGCAGGGGCTAGAGCAGTACTTC
CDR3 protein: CASSGQGLEQYF

D gene: -
clone size: -
J gene: TRBJ2-1
V gene: TRBV19
CDR3 DNA: TGTGCCAGTAAGTCGGGTTACAATGAGCAGTTCTTC
CDR3 protein: CASKSGYNEQFF

D gene: -
clone size: -
J gene: TRBJ2-1
V gene: TRBV25-1
CDR3 DNA: TGTGCCAGCAGTGAGGGACTCCTAGCCTACAATGAGCAGTTCTTC
CDR3 protein: CASSEGLLAYNEQFF

D gene: TRBD1
clone size: -
J gene: TRBJ2-5
V gene: TRBV29-1
CDR3 DNA: TGCAGCGCCGACAGGGGACGAGAGACCCAGTACTTC
CDR3 protein: CSADRGRETQYF

D gene: -
clone size: once
J gene: TRBJ1-3
V gene: TRBV15
CDR3 DNA: TGTGCCACCAGCAGAGACGCTTTGAAACAGAAATCCTCTGGAAACACCATATATTTT
CDR3 protein: CATSRDALKQKSSGNTIYF

D gene: TRBD1
clone size: -
J gene: TRBJ1-5
V gene: TRBV7-7
CDR3 DNA: TGTGCCAGCAGCCGGGGACAGAATCAGCCCCAGCATTTT
CDR3 protein: CASSRGQNQPQHF

D gene: TRBD1
clone size: -
J gene: TRBJ1-2
V gene: TRBV5-6
CDR3 DNA: TGTGCCAGCAGCCCGCTACCGGGACAGTACTATGGCTACACCTTC
CDR3 protein: CASSPLPGQYYGYTF

D gene: -
clone size: once
J gene: TRBJ1-1
V gene: TRBV5-4
CDR3 DNA: TGTGCCAGCAGCTTGGCAGGGTCCACGAACACTGAAGCTTTCTTT
CDR3 protein: CASSLAGSTNTEAFF

D gene: -
clone size: -
J gene: TRBJ2-7
V gene: TRBV4-3
CDR3 DNA: TGCGCCAGCAGCCAAGAACGGCAGGGGATATACGAGCAGTACTTC
CDR3 protein: CASSQERQGIYEQYF

D gene: TRBD1
clone size: -
J gene: TRBJ1-3
V gene: TRBV6-1
CDR3 DNA: TGTGCCAGCAGTGAAAATACCCCAGGGACAGCGGCTGGAAACACCATATATTTT
CDR3 protein: CASSENTPGTAAGNTIYF

D gene: -
clone size: -
J gene: TRBJ2-7
V gene: TRBV29-1
CDR3 DNA: TGCAGCGTTGATGCTACAGGGATGAGCGAGCAGTACTTC
CDR3 protein: CSVDATGMSEQYF

D gene: -
clone size: -
J gene: TRBJ2-2
V gene: TRBV11-2
CDR3 DNA: TGTGCCAGCAGCTTAATCAGGGTAGTAACCGGGGAGCTGTTTTTT
CDR3 protein: CASSLIRVVTGELFF

D gene: -
clone size: -
J gene: TRBJ1-1
V gene: TRBV7-3
CDR3 DNA: TGTGCCAGCAGCTTATCCATGAACACTGAAGCTTTCTTT
CDR3 protein: CASSLSMNTEAFF

D gene: -
clone size: once
J gene: TRBJ1-3
V gene: TRBV6-5
CDR3 DNA: TGTGCCAGCAGTGCCAGGGACACCATATATTTT
CDR3 protein: CASSARDTIYF

D gene: TRBD1
clone size: -
J gene: TRBJ2-1
V gene: TRBV9
CDR3 DNA: TGTGCCAGCAGCGTTGGACAGGGGGCCAAGAATGAGCAGTTCTTC
CDR3 protein: CASSVGQGAKNEQFF